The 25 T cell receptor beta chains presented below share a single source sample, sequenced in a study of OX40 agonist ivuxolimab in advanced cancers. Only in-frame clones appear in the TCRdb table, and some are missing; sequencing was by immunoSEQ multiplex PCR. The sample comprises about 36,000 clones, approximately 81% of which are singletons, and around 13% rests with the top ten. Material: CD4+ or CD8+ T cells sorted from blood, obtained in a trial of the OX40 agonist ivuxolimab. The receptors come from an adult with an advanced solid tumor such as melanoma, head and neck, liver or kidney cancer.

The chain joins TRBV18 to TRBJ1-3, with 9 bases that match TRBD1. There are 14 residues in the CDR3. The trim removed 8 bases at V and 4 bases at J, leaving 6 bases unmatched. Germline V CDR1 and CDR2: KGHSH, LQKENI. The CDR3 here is CASLGQGVGNTIYF. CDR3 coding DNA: TGTGCCAGCCTGGGACAGGGAGTCGGAAACACCATATATTTT.

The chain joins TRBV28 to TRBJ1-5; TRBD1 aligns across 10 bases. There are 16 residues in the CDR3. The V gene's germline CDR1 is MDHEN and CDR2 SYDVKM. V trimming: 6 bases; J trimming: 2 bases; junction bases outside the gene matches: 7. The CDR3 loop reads CASRGTTGGGNQPQHF. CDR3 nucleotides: TGTGCCAGCAGGGGAACGACAGGGGGCGGCAATCAGCCCCAGCATTTT.

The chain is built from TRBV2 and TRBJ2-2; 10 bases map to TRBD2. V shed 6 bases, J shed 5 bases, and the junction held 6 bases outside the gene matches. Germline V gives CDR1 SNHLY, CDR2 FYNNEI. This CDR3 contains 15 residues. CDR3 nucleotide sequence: TGTGCCAGCAGGAAAGTACTAGCGGGGACCGGGGAGCTGTTTTTT. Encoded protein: CASRKVLAGTGELFF.

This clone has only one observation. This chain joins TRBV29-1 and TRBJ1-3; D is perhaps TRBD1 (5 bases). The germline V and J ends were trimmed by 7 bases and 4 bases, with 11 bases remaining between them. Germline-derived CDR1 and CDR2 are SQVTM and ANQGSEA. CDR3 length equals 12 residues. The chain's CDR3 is CSAEGTGNTIYF. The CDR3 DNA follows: TGCAGCGCCGAGGGGACCGGAAACACCATATATTTT.

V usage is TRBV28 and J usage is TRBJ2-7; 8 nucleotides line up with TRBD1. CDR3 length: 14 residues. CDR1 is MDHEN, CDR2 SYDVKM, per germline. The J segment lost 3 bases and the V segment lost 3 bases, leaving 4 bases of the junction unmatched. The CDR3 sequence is CASSFLQGGYEQYF. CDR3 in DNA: TGTGCCAGCAGTTTCTTACAGGGGGGCTACGAGCAGTACTTC.

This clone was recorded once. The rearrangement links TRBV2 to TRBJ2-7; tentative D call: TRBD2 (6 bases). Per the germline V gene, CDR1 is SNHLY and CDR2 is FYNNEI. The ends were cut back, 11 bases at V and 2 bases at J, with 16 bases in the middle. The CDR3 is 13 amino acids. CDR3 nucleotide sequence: TGTGCCTTAGGGGAGGTTGATCCCTACGAGCAGTACTTC. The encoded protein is CALGEVDPYEQYF. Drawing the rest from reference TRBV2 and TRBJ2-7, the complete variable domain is EPEVTQTPSHQVTQMGQEVILRCVPISNHLYFYWYRQILGQKVEFLVSFYNNEISEKSEIFDDQFSVERPDGSNFTLKIRSTKLEDSAMYFCALGEVDPYEQYFGPGTRLTVT.

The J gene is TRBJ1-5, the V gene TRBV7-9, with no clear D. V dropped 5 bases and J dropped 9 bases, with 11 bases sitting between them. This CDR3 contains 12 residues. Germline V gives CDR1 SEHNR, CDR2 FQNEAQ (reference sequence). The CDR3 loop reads CASSPEGTPQHF. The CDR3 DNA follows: TGTGCCAGCAGCCCCGAGGGAACGCCCCAGCATTTT.

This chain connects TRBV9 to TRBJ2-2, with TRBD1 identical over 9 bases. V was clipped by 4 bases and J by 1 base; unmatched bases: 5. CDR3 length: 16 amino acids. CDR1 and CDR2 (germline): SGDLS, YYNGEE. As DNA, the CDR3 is TGTGCCAGCAGCCTAGGGGGACAGGGGAACACCGGGGAGCTGTTTTTT. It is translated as CASSLGGQGNTGELFF. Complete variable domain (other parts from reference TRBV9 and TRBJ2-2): DSGVTQTPKHLITATGQRVTLRCSPRSGDLSVYWYQQSLDQGLQFLIQYYNGEERAKGNILERFSAQQFPDLHSELNLSSLELGDSALYFCASSLGGQGNTGELFFGEGSRLTVL.

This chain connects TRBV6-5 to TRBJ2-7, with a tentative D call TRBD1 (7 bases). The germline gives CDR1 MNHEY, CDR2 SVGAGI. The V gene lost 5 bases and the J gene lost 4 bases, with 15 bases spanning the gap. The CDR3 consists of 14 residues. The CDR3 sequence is CASSLSAGGYEQYF. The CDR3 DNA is TGTGCCAGCAGTCTCTCGGCAGGGGGGTACGAGCAGTACTTC.

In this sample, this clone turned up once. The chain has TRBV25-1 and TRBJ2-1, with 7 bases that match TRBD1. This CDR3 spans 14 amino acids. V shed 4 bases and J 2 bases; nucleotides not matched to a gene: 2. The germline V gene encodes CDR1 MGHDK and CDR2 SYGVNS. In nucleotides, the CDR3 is TGTGCCAGCAGTGCGAGGGGGCCCTACAATGAGCAGTTCTTC. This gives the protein CASSARGPYNEQFF.

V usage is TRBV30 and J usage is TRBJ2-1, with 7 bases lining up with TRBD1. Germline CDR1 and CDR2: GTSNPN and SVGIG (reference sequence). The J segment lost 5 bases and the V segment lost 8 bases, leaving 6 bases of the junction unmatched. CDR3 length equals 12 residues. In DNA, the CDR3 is TGTGCCCAGTCGGGACAGAACAATGAGCAGTTCTTC. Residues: CAQSGQNNEQFF.

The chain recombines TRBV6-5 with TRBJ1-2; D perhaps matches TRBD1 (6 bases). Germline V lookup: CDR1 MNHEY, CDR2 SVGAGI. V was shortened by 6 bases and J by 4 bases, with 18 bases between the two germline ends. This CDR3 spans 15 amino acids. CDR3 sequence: CASRVRTEGAYGYTF. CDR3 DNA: TGTGCCAGCAGAGTACGGACAGAAGGGGCCTATGGCTACACCTTC.

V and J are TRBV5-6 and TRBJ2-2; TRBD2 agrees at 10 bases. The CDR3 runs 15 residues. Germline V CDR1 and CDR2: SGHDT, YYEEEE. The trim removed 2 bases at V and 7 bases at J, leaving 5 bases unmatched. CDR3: CASSLAGGPHGELFF. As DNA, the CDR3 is TGTGCCAGCAGCTTAGCGGGGGGGCCTCACGGGGAGCTGTTTTTT.

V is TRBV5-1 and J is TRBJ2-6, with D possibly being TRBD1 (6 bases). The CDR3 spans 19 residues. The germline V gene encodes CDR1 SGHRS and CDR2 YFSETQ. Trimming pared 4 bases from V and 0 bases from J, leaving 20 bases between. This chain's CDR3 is CASSLQGKVLLSGANVLTF. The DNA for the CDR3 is TGCGCCAGCAGCCTACAGGGCAAGGTCCTCCTCTCTGGGGCCAACGTCCTGACTTTC.

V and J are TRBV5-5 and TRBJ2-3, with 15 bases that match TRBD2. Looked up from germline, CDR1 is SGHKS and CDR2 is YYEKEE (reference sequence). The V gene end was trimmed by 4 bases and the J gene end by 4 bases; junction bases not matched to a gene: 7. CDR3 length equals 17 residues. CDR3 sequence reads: CASSLGLAGGQSDTQYF. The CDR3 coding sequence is TGTGCCAGCAGCCTCGGACTAGCGGGGGGGCAATCAGATACGCAGTATTTT.

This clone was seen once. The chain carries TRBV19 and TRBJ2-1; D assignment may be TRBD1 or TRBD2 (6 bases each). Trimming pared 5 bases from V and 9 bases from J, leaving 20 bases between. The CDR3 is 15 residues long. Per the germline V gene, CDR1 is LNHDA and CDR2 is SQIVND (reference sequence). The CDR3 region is CASSLSGGTRGEQFF. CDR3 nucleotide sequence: TGTGCCAGTAGTCTTTCCGGGGGCACGAGGGGTGAGCAGTTCTTC.

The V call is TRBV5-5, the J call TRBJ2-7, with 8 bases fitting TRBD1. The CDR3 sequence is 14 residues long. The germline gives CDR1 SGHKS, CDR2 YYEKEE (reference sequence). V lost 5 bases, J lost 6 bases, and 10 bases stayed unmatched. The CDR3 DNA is TGTGCCAGCAGATTTGGGCAGGGGGCAGGCGAGCAGTACTTC. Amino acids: CASRFGQGAGEQYF.

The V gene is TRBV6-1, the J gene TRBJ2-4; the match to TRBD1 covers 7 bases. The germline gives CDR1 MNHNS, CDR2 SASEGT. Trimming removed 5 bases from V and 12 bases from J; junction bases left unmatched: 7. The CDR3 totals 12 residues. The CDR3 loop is CASSTGVTDQYF. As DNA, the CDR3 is TGTGCCAGCAGTACAGGGGTTACTGATCAGTACTTC.

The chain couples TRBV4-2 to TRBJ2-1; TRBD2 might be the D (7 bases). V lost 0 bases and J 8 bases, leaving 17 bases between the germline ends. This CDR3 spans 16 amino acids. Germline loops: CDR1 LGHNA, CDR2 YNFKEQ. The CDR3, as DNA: TGTGCCAGCAGCCAAGATGCCCCGGGGGGCCTGGATGAGCAGTTCTTC. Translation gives CASSQDAPGGLDEQFF.

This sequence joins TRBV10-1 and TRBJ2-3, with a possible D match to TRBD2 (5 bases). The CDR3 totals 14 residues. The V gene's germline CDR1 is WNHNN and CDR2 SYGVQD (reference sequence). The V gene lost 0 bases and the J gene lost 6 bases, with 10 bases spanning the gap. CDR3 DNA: TGCGCCAGCAGTGAGTCATCGGGGATGGATACGCAGTATTTT. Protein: CASSESSGMDTQYF.

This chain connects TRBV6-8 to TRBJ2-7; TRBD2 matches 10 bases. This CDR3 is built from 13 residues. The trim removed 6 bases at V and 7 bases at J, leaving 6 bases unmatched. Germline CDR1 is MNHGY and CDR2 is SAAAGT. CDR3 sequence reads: CASRSGRVWEQYF. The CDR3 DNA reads TGTGCCAGCAGGAGCGGGAGGGTTTGGGAGCAGTACTTC.

CDR3 loop: CASSLQGHTTDTQYF. CDR3 nucleotides: TGTGCCAGCAGTTTACAGGGGCACACTACAGATACGCAGTATTTT. The gene calls are TRBV27 and TRBJ2-3; D might be TRBD1 (6 bases). The CDR3 spans 15 residues. Germline CDR1 reads MNHEY; CDR2 reads SMNVEV (reference sequence). V was trimmed by 2 bases and J by 3 bases, leaving 12 bases between them.

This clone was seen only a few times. CDR3 protein: CASSPQDNYGYTF. CDR3 nucleotide sequence: TGTGCCAGCAGCCCCCAAGATAACTATGGCTACACCTTC. The chain recombines TRBV11-2 with TRBJ1-2; D is undetermined. V was trimmed by 5 bases and J by 1 base, leaving 8 bases between them. The V gene's germline CDR1 is SGHAT and CDR2 FQNNGV. This CDR3 region has 13 residues.

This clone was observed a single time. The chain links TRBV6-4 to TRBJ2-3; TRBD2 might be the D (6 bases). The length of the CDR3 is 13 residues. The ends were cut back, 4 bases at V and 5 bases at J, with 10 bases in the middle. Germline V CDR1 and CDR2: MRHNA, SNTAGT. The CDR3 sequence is CASSALGGDTQYF. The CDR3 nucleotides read TGTGCCAGCAGTGCCCTGGGGGGAGATACGCAGTATTTT.

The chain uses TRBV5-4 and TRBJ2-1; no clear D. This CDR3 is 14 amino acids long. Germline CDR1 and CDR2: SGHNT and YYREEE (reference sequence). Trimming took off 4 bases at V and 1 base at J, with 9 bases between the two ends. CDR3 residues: CASSETRSYNEQFF. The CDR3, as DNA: TGTGCCAGCAGCGAAACGCGTTCCTACAATGAGCAGTTCTTC.